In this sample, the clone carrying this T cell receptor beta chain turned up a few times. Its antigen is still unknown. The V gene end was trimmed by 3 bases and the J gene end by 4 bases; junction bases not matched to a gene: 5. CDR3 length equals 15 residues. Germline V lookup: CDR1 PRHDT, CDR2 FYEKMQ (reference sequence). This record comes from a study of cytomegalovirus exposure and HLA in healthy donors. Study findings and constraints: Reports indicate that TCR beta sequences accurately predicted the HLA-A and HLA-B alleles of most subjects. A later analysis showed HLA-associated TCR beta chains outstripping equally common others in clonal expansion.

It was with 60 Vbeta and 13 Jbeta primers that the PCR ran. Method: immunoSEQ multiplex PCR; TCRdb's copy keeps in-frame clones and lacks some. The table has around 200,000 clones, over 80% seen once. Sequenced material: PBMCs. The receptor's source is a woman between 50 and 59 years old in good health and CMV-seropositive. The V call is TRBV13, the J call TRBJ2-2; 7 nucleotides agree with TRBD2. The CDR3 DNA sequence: TGTGCCAGCAGCTTCGGACTAGAGGGCACCGGGGAGCTGTTTTTT. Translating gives CASSFGLEGTGELFF.